This T cell receptor (beta chain) originates from a study of spatial heterogeneity in lung cancer. Study-wide findings and caveats: Higher tumor mutation counts went along with higher counts of expanded intratumoral alpha and beta TCRs.

The time point is: sample taken at primary tumor resection. Donation came from about 72 patients with untreated early-stage non-small cell lung cancer. Unsorted whole RNA samples from tumor, nontumor lung or frozen PBMC were sequenced. Trimming shortened V by 6 bases and J by 0 bases, and 11 bases separated the two germline ends. There are 15 residues in the CDR3. Germline-derived CDR1 and CDR2 are MNHEY and SVGAGI. Of note for this clonotype: Its antigen is not known. This beta chain turned up in a library designed for alpha chains; as an off-target read, its abundance says little.

A distinct unique molecular identifier was carried by each TCR cDNA molecule. TCRdb re-derived calls from the 5' RACE reads in MiXCR, one entry per CDR3 protein. The table records approximately 300 distinct CDR3 sequences, 35% to 50% of them present only once. The V and J genes are TRBV6-5 and TRBJ1-4, with a weak D call TRBD1 (5 bases). This clonotype was sampled from a male donor with early-stage non-small cell lung cancer. Sequencing used lung tumor tissue, obtained at surgery. In nucleotides, the CDR3 is TGTGCCAGCAGGCGGGACGCAGCAACTAATGAAAAACTGTTTTTT. Amino acid sequence: CASRRDAATNEKLFF.